This note documents a single TCR beta chain sequence. Its specificity is unknown. Different DNA sequences within this sample yield the same CDR3. This entry comes from a study of cytomegalovirus exposure and HLA in healthy donors. Study overall: Out of approximately 170 million T cells, an earlier analysis found about 120 million unique TCR beta sequences in total.

The study's findings and limits: Later analysis suggested most CMV-associated TCR beta chains were HLA-restricted. Testing in vitro showed three CMV-associated chains specific for CMV antigens.

Amplification used 60 Vbeta primers and 13 Jbeta primers. TCRdb's table, derived via immunoSEQ multiplex PCR, lists solely in-frame clones and lacks some. The table has 150,000 to 200,000 clones, approximately 78% seen once. Unmatched junction bases numbered 6, after V lost 4 bases and J lost 7 bases. Germline-derived CDR1 and CDR2 are SGHRS and YFSETQ. The CDR3 extends over 14 amino acids. This chain connects TRBV5-1 to TRBJ2-2; 8 bases map to TRBD2. Sample: PBMCs. The TCR sequence derives from a girl under 10 years old in good health and CMV-seropositive. CDR3 DNA: TGCGCCAGCAGCCCGGGGGGGCGTGGCGGGGAGCTGTTTTTT. Encoded protein: CASSPGGRGGELFF.